This T cell receptor beta chain was retrieved from a study of prognosis after radiotherapy for stage I lung cancer. Study overall: Newly diagnosed primary stage I lung tumors were found in 13 to 15 patients, while oligometastatic NSCLC after surgical resection of the primary tumor was found in five.

Two-round multiplex PCR amplified TCR beta CDR3 from genomic DNA. Primers were specific to each TRBV and TRBJ gene in first-round PCR. Each CDR3 protein gets one entry after TCRdb re-called the multiplex PCR reads with MiXCR. The table has 20,000 to 25,000 distinct CDR3 sequences, approximately 43% seen once. Germline trimming cut 6 bases from V and 1 base from J; bases unmatched to any gene: 0. Germline CDR1 is SGDLS and CDR2 is YYNGEE. The CDR3 is made up of 12 amino acids. Among the patients, all were node-negative on CT and PET/CT, and none had received prior chemotherapy or radiotherapy or had other malignancies.

V and J are TRBV9 and TRBJ1-1; 7 bases line up with TRBD1. The starting material was PBMCs, obtained before or after stereotactic body radiation therapy (not recorded which). The clonotype originates from a donor over 45 with non-small cell lung cancer. In nucleotides, the CDR3 is TGTGCCAGCAAGGGGGCGAACACTGAAGCTTTCTTT. This encodes CASKGANTEAFF.